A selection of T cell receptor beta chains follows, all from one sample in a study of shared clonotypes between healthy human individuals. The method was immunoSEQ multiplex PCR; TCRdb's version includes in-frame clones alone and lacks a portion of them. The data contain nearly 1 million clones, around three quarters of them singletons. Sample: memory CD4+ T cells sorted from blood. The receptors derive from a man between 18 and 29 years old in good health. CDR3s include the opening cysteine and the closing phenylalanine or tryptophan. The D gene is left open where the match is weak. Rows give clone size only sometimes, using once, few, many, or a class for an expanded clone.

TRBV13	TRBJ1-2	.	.	TGTGCCAGCAGCTTAGGCGTGTCGGACTATGGCTACACCTTC	CASSLGVSDYGYTF
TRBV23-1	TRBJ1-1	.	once	TGCGCCAGCAGTCGCTACACCACAGGGTCTCCTGAAGCTTTCTTT	CASSRYTTGSPEAFF
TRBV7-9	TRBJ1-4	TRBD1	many	TGTGCCAGCAGCTTAGGAGACAGGGGTGCTAATGAAAAACTGTTTTTT	CASSLGDRGANEKLFF
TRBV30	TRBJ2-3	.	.	TGTGCCTGTTCATTTGGCGGGGCTGATACGCAGTATTTT	CACSFGGADTQYF
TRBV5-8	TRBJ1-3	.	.	TGTGCCAGCAGTTACGGACGACTCTCTGGAAACACCATATATTTT	CASSYGRLSGNTIYF
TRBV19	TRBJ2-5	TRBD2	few	TGTGCCAGTAGTTCGACCGGGACTAGAGGCGGGGAGACCCAGTACTTC	CASSSTGTRGGETQYF
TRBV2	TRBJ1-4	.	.	TGTGCCAGCAGTGAAGCGGAGGTCACTAATGAAAAACTGTTTTTT	CASSEAEVTNEKLFF
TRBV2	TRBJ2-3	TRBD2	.	TGTGCCAGCAGTGTTAGCGGGAGCCCCACAGATACGCAGTATTTT	CASSVSGSPTDTQYF
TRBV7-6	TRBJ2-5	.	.	TGTGCCAGCAGCTTTTCGGAGGAGACCCAGTACTTC	CASSFSEETQYF
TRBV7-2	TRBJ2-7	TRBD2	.	TGTGCCAGCGGAGAGCAGGGAGGGACCTACGAGCAGTACTTC	CASGEQGGTYEQYF
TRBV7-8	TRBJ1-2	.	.	TGTGCCAGCAGCTCCCCTCGACAGTCTTCTAACTATGGCTACACCTTC	CASSSPRQSSNYGYTF
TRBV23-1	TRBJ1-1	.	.	TGCGCCAGCAGTCATAAATCAGGGTTCATTGAAGCTTTCTTT	CASSHKSGFIEAFF
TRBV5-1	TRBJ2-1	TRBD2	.	TGCGCCAGCAGAGGACTAGCATACAATGAGCAGTTCTTC	CASRGLAYNEQFF
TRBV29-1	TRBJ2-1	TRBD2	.	TGCAGCGCTGTCACTAGCGGGGGGTACAATGAGCAGTTCTTC	CSAVTSGGYNEQFF
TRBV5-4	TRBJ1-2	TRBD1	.	TGTGCCAGCAGCTTGGCCGACAGGGGATATGGCTACACCTTC	CASSLADRGYGYTF
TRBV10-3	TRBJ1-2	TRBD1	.	TGTGCCATCACCTGGGGGGACAGTGGAGGCTACACCTTC	CAITWGDSGGYTF
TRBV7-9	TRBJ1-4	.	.	TGTGCCAGCAGCTTAGAGGGGGATCGTGAAAAACTGTTTTTT	CASSLEGDREKLFF
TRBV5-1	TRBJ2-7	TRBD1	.	TGCGCCAGCAGCCACGAAGGGACAGGTTTCTACGAGCAGTACTTC	CASSHEGTGFYEQYF
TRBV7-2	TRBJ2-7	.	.	TGTGCCAGCAGCCAAATACGGGGCCTCGGGGAGCAGTACTTC	CASSQIRGLGEQYF
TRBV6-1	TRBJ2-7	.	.	TGTGCCAGCAGGGCGGGACAGCTATCCTACGAGCAGTACTTC	CASRAGQLSYEQYF
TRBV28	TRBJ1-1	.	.	TGTGCCAGCAGTAGGTCAGGGCCTGAAGCTTTCTTT	CASSRSGPEAFF
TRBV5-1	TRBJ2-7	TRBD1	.	TGCGCCAGCAGTAAGACGGACAGGGGTTACGAGCAGTACTTC	CASSKTDRGYEQYF
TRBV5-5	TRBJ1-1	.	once	TGTGCCAGCAGCCCTCAGGGGATGTATGCTGAAGCTTTCTTT	CASSPQGMYAEAFF
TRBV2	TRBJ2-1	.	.	TGTGCCAGCGGGGAGCGGTACAATGAGCAGTTCTTC	CASGERYNEQFF
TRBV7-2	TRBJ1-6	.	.	TGTGCCAGCAGCTTAGGGGGTCGGGGGGCCCGGTCACCCCTCCACTTT	CASSLGGRGARSPLHF
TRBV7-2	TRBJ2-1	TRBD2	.	TGTGCCAGCAGCAGCGTGGGACTAGCGGCGTACAATGAGCAGTTCTTC	CASSSVGLAAYNEQFF
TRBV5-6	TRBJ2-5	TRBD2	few	TGTGCCAGCAGCGGGGGACTAGCGGCGAAGGAGACCCAGTACTTC	CASSGGLAAKETQYF
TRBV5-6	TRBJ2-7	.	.	TGTGCCAGCAGCTTGTATCAGTACGAGCAGTACTTC	CASSLYQYEQYF
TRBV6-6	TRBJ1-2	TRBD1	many	TGTGCCAGCAGACCAGGGGGGTATGGTTCGGGCTACACCTTC	CASRPGGYGSGYTF
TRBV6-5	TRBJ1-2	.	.	TGTGCCAGCGTTACAGGAGGTTCTTATGGCTACACCTTC	CASVTGGSYGYTF
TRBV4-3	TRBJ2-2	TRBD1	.	TGCGCCAGCAGCCAAGCCACAGGGGCGCGGAACACCGGGGAGCTGTTTTTT	CASSQATGARNTGELFF
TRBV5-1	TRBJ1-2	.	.	TGCGCCAGCAGCTTGGGGGGCGCGAAAGGCTACACCTTC	CASSLGGAKGYTF
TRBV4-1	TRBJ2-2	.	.	TGCGCCAGCAGCCAAGAACCCGGACCGAACACCGGGGAGCTGTTTTTT	CASSQEPGPNTGELFF
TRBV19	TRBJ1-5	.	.	TGTGCCAGTAGTGCAGGCCAGCCCCAGCATTTT	CASSAGQPQHF
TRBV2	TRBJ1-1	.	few	TGTGCCAGCAGGGACTCTCTGGGAGAAGCTTTCTTT	CASRDSLGEAFF
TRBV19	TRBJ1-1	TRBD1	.	TGTGCCGCCGGGGACAGGGAAGGAACTGAAGCTTTCTTT	CAAGDREGTEAFF
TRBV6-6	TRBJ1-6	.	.	TGTGCCAGCAGTCACAGGGCGCAGGATTCACCCCTCCACTTT	CASSHRAQDSPLHF
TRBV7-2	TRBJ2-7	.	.	TGTGCCAGCAGCCCCTCCCTAGCGTCAAGCTCCTACGAGCAGTACTTC	CASSPSLASSSYEQYF
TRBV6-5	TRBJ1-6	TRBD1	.	TGTGCCAGCCGAAGTACAGGGGATGGCTCACCCCTCCACTTT	CASRSTGDGSPLHF
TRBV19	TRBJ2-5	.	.	TGTGCCAGTAGTATGAAGTCAGAGACCCAGTACTTC	CASSMKSETQYF
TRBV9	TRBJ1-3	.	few	TGTGCCAGCAGCGTGGACCAGGGATTAACTGGAAACACCATATATTTT	CASSVDQGLTGNTIYF
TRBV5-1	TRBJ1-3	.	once	TGCGCCAGCAGCTTCCAGGATTCTGGAAACACCATATATTTT	CASSFQDSGNTIYF
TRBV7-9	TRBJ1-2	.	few	TGTGCCAGCAGCTTAGTTCCTCCGGATGGCTACACCTTC	CASSLVPPDGYTF
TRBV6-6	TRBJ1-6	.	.	TGTGCCAGCAGGGAAGGGTCAAATTCACCCCTCCACTTT	CASREGSNSPLHF
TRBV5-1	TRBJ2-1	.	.	TGCGCCAGCAGCTTGTTTGGGGTTAATGAGCAGTTCTTC	CASSLFGVNEQFF
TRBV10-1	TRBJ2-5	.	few	TGCGCCAGCAGGAGCGCCGGGGCTCAAGAGACCCAGTACTTC	CASRSAGAQETQYF
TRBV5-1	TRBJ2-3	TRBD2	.	TGCGCCAGCAGCCAGGTGGGGACTAGCGGGACTAGCACAGATACGCAGTATTTT	CASSQVGTSGTSTDTQYF
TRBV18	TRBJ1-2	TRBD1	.	TGTGCCAGCTCACCAGGGACAGGGGCTGGCTACACCTTC	CASSPGTGAGYTF
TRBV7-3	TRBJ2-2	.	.	TGTGCCAGCAGCTTAACAGGGACCGGGGAGCTGTTTTTT	CASSLTGTGELFF
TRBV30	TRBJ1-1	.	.	TGTGCCTGGCAAGAGATGAACACTGAAGCTTTCTTT	CAWQEMNTEAFF
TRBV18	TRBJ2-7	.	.	TGTGCCAGCTCACCTTTGGAGGGCTACGAGCAGTACTTC	CASSPLEGYEQYF